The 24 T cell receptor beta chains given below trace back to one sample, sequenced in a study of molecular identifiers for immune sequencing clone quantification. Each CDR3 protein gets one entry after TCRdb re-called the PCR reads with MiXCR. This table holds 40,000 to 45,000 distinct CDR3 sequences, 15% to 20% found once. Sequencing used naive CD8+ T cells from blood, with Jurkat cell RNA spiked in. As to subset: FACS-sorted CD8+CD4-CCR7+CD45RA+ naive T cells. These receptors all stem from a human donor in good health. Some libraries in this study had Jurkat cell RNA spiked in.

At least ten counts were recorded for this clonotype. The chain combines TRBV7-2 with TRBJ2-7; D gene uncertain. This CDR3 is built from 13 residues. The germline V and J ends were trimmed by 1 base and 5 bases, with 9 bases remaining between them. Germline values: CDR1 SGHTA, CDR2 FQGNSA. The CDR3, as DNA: TGTGCCAGCAGCTTAGGCCCTCCCGACGAGCAGTACTTC. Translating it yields CASSLGPPDEQYF.

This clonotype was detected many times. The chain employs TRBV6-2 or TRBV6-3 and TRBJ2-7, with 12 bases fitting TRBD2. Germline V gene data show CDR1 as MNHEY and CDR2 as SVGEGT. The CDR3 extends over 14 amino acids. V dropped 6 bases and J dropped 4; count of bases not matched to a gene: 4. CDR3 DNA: TGTGCCAGCAGCGACGGACTAGCGGGGTACGAGCAGTACTTC. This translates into CASSDGLAGYEQYF.

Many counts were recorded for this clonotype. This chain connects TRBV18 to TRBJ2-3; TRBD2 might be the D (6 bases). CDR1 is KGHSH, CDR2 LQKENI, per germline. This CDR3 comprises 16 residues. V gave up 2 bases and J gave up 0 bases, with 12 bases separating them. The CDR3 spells CASSPWGEESTDTQYF. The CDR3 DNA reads TGTGCCAGCTCACCATGGGGGGAGGAAAGCACAGATACGCAGTATTTT. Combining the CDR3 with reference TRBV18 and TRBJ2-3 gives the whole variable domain NAGVMQNPRHLVRRRGQEARLRCSPMKGHSHVYWYRQLPEEGLKFMVYLQKENIIDESGMPKERFSAEFPKEGPSILRIQQVVRGDSAAYFCASSPWGEESTDTQYFGPGTRLTVL.

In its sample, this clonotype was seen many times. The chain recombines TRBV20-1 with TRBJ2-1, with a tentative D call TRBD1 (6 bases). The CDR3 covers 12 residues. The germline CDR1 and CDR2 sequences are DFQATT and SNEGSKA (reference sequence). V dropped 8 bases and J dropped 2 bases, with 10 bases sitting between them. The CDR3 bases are TGCAGTTCGACAGGCACCTACAATGAGCAGTTCTTC. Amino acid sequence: CSSTGTYNEQFF.

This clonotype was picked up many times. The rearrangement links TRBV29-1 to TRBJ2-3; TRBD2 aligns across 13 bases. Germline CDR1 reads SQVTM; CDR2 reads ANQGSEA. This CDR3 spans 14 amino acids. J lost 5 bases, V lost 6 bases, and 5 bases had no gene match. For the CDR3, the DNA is TGCAGCGTGGGACTAGCGGGGCCTTTAGATACGCAGTATTTT. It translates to CSVGLAGPLDTQYF.

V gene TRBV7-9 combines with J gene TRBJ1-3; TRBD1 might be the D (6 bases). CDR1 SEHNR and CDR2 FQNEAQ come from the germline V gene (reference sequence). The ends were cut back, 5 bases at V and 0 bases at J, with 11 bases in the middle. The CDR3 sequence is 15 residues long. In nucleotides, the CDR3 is TGTGCCAGCAGCCAGTGGGACATCTCTGGAAACACCATATATTTT. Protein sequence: CASSQWDISGNTIYF.

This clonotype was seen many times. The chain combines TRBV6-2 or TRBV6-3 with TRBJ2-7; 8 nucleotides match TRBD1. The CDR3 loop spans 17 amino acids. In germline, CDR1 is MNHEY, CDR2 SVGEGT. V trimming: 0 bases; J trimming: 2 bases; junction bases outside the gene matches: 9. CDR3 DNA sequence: TGTGCCAGCAGTTACTCAACCGGGACAGGAGCCCCCTACGAGCAGTACTTC. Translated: CASSYSTGTGAPYEQYF.

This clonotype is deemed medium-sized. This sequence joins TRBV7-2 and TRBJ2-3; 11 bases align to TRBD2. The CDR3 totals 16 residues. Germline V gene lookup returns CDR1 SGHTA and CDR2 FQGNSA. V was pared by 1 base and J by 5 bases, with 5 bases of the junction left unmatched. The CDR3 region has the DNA TGTGCCAGCAGCTTAGTAGCGGGGGGGATGGGAGATACGCAGTATTTT. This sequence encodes CASSLVAGGMGDTQYF.

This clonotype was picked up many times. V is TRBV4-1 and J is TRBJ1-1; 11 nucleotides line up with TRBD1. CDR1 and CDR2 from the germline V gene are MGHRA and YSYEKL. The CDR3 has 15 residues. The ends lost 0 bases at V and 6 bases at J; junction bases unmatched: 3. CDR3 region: CASSQEGQGGAEAFF. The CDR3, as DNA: TGCGCCAGCAGCCAAGAGGGACAGGGGGGAGCTGAAGCTTTCTTT.

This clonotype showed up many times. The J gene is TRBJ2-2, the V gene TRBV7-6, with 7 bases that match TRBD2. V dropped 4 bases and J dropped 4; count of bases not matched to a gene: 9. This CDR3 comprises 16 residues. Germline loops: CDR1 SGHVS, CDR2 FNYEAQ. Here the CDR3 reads CASSSYAGVGTGELFF. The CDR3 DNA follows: TGTGCCAGCAGCTCCTACGCGGGGGTGGGCACCGGGGAGCTGTTTTTT.

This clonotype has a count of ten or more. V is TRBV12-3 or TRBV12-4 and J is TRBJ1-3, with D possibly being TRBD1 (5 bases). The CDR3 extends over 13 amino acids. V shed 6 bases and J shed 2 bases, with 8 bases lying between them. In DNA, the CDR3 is TGTGCCAGCAGGGGGCGGACTGGAAACACCATATATTTT. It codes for CASRGRTGNTIYF.

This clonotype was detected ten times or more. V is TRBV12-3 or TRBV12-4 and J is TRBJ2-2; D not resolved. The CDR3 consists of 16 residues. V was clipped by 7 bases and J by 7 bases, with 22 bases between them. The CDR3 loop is CASTSAERALVGELFF. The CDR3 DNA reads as TGTGCCAGCACGTCCGCGGAGCGAGCTTTAGTCGGGGAGCTGTTTTTT.

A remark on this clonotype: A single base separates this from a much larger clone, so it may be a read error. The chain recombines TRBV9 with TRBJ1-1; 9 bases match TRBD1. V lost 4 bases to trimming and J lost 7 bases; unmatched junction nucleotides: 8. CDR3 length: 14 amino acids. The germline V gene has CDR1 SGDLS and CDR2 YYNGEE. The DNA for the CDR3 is TGTGCCAGCAGCCCCAAGGACAGGGGATTTGAAGCTTTCTTT. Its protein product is CASSPKDRGFEAFF.

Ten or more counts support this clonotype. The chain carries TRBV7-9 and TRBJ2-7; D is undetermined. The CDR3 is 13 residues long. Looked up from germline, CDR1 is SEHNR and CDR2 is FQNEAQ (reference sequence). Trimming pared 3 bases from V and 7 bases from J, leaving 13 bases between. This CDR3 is CASSLVGRGEQYF. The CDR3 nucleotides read TGTGCCAGCAGCTTGGTGGGTCGAGGAGAGCAGTACTTC.

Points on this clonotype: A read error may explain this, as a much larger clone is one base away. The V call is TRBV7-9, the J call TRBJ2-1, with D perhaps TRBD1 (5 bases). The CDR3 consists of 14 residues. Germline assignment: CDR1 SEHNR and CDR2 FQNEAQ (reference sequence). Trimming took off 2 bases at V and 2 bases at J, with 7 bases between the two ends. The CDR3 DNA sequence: TGTGCCAGCAGCTTACCAGGGCCCTACAATGAGCAGTTCTTC. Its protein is CASSLPGPYNEQFF.

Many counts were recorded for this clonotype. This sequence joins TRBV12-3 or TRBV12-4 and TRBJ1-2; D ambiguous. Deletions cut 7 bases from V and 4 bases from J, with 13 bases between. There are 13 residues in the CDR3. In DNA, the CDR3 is TGTGCCAGCACCCTGACAATCATCTATGGCTACACCTTC. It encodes CASTLTIIYGYTF.

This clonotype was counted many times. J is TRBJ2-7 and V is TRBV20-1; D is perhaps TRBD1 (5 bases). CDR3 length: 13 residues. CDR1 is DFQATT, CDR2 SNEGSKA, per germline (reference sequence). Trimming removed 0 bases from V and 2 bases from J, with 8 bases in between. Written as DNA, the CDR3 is TGCAGTGCTAGAGAAACAGGAGCCTACGAGCAGTACTTC. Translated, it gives CSARETGAYEQYF.

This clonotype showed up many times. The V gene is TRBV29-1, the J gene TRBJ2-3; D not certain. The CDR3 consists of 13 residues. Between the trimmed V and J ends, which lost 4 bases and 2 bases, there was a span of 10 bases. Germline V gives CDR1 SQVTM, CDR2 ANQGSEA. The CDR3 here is CSVAQESTDTQYF. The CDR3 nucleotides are TGCAGCGTTGCCCAGGAATCCACAGATACGCAGTATTTT.

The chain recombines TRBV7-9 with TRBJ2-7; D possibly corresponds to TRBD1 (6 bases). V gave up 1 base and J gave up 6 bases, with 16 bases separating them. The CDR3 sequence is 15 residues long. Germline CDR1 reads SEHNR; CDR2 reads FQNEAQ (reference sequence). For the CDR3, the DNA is TGTGCCAGCAGCTTAGGCCTCTCAGGGGCGTTCGAGCAGTACTTC. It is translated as CASSLGLSGAFEQYF.

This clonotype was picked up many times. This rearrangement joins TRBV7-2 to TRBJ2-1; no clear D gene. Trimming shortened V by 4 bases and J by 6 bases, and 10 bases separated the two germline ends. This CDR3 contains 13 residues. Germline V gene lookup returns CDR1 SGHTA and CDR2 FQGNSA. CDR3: CASSSTLSNEQFF. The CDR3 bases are TGTGCCAGCAGCTCCACTTTGAGCAATGAGCAGTTCTTC. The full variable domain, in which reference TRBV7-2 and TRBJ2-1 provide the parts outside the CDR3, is GAGVSQSPSNKVTEKGKDVELRCDPISGHTALYWYRQSLGQGLEFLIYFQGNSAPDKSGLPSDRFSAERTGGSVSTLTIQRTQQEDSAVYLCASSSTLSNEQFFGPGTRLTVL.

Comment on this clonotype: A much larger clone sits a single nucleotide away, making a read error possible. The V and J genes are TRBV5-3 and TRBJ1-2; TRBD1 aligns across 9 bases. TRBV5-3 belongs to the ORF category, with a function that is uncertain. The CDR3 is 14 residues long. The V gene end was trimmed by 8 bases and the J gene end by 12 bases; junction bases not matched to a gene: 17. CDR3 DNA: TGTGCCAGCAGCCCAGCGACAGGGGGTTCTCGCCACACCTTC. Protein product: CASSPATGGSRHTF.

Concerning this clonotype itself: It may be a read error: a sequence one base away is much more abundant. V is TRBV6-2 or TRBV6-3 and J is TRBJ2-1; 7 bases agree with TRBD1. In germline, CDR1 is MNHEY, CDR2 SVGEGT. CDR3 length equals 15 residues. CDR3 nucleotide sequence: TGTACCAGCAGTTGGGACAGCAGCTCCTACAATGAGCAGTTCTTC. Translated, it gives CTSSWDSSSYNEQFF.

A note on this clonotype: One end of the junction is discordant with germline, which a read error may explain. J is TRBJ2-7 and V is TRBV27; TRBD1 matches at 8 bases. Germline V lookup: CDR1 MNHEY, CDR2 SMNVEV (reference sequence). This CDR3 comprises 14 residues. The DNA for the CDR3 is TGTGCCTGCAGTATCCGGACAGGGCCTCCCGAGCAGTACTTC. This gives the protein CACSIRTGPPEQYF.

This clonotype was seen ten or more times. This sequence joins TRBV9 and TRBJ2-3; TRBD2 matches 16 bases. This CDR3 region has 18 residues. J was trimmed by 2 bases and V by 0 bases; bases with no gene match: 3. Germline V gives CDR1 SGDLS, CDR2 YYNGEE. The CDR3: CASSVEGLAGGPTDTQYF. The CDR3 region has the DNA TGTGCCAGCAGCGTAGAGGGACTAGCGGGAGGGCCCACAGATACGCAGTATTTT.